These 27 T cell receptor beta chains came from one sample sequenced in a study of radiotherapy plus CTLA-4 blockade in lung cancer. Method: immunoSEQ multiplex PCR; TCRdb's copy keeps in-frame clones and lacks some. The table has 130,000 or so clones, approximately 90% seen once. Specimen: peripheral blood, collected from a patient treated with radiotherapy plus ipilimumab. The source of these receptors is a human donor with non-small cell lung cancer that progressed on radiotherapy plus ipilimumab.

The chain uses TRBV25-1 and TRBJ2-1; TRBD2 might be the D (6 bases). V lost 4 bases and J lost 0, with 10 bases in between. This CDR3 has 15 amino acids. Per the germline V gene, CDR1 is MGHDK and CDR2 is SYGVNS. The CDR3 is CASSVGLTSYNEQFF. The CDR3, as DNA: TGTGCCAGCAGTGTGGGACTTACCTCCTACAATGAGCAGTTCTTC.

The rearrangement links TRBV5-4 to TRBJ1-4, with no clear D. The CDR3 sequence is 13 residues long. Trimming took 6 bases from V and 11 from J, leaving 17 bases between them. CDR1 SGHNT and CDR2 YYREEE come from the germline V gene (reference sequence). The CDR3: CASNFGESGKLFF. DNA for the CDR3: TGTGCCAGCAACTTCGGAGAGTCGGGGAAACTGTTTTTT.

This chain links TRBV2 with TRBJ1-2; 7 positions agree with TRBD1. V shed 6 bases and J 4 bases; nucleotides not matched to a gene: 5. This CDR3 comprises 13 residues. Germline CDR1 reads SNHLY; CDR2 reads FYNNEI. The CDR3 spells CASRGQTPYGYTF. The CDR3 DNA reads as TGTGCCAGCAGGGGACAGACTCCCTATGGCTACACCTTC.

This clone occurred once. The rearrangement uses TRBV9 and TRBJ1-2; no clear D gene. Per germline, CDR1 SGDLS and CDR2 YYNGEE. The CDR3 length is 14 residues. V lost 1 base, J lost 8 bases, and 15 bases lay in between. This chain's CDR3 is CASSVSGVPIGYTF. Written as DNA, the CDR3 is TGTGCCAGCAGCGTAAGTGGGGTCCCGATAGGCTACACCTTC.

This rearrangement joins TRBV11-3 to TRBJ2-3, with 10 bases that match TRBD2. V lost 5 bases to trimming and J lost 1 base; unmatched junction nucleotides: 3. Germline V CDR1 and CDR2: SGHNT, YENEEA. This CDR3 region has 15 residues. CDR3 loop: CASSKGLAGTDTQYF. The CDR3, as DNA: TGTGCCAGCAGCAAAGGACTAGCGGGCACAGATACGCAGTATTTT. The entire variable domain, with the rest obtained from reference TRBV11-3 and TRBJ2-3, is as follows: EAGVVQSPRYKIIEKKQPVAFWCNPISGHNTLYWYLQNLGQGPELLIRYENEEAVDDSQLPKDRFSAERLKGVDSTLKIQPAELGDSAVYLCASSKGLAGTDTQYFGPGTRLTVL.

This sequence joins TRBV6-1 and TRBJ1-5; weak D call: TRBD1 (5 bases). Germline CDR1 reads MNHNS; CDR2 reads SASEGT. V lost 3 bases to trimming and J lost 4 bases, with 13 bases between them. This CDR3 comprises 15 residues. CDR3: CASSDAQGPNQPQHF. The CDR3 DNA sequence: TGTGCCAGCAGTGACGCGCAGGGCCCTAATCAGCCCCAGCATTTT.

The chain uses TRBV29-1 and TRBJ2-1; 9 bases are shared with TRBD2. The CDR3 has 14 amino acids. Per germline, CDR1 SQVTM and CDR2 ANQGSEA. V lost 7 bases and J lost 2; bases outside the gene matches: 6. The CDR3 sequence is CSGWTSAPYNEQFF. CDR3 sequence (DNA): TGCAGCGGCTGGACTAGCGCTCCCTACAATGAGCAGTTCTTC.

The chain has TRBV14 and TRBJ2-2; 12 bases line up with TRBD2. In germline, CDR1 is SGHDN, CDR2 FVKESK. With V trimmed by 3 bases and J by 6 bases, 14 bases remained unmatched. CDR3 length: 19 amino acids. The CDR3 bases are TGTGCCAGCAGCCATCAAGGGACTAGCGGGCATAGGGGCGCCGGGGAGCTGTTTTTT. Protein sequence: CASSHQGTSGHRGAGELFF. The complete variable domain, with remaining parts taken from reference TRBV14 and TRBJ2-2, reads EAGVTQFPSHSVIEKGQTVTLRCDPISGHDNLYWYRRVMGKEIKFLLHFVKESKQDESGMPNNRFLAERTGGTYSTLKVQPAELEDSGVYFCASSHQGTSGHRGAGELFFGEGSRLTVL.

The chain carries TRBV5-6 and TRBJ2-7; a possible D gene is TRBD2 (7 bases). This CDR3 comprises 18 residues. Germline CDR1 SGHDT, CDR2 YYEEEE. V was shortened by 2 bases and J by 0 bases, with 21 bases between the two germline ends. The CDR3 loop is CASSFLFRGAGASYEQYF. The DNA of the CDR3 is TGTGCCAGCAGCTTTCTTTTCCGGGGGGCGGGGGCCTCCTACGAGCAGTACTTC.

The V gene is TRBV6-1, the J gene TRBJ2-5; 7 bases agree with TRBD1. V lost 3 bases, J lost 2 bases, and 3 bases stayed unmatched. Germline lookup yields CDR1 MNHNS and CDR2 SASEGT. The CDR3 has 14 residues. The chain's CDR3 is CASSDGTAQETQYF. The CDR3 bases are TGTGCCAGCAGTGACGGGACAGCTCAAGAGACCCAGTACTTC.

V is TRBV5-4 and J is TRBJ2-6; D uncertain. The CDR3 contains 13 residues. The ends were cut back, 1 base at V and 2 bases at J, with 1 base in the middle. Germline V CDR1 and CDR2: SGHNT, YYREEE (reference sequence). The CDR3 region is CASSLTGANVLTF. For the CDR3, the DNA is TGTGCCAGCAGCTTGACTGGGGCCAACGTCCTGACTTTC.

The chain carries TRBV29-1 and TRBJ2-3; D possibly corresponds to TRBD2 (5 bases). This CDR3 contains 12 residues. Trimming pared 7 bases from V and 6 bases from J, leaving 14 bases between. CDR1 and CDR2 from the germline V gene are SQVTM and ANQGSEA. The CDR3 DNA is TGCAGCGCGCACAGCGGATTGGATACGCAGTATTTT. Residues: CSAHSGLDTQYF.

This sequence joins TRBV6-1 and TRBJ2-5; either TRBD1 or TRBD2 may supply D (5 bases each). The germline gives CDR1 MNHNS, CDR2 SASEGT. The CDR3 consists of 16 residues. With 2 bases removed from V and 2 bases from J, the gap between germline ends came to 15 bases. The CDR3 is CASSEFQGWGQETQYF. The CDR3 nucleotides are TGTGCCAGCAGTGAATTTCAGGGTTGGGGGCAAGAGACCCAGTACTTC.

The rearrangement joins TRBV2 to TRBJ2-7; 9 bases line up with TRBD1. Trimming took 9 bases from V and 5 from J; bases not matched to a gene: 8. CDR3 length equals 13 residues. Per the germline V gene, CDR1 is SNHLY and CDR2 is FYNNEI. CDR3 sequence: CARGDRGGHEQYF. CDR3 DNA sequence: TGTGCCAGGGGTGACAGGGGGGGCCACGAGCAGTACTTC.

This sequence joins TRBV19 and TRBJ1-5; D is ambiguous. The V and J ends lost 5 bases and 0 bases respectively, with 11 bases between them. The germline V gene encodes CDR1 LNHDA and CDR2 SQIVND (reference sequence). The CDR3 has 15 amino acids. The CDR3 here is CASSPLTDSNQPQHF. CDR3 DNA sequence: TGTGCCAGTAGTCCCCTGACCGATAGCAATCAGCCCCAGCATTTT. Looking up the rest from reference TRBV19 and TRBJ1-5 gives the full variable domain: DGGITQSPKYLFRKEGQNVTLSCEQNLNHDAMYWYRQDPGQGLRLIYYSQIVNDFQKGDIAEGYSVSREKKESFPLTVTSAQKNPTAFYLCASSPLTDSNQPQHFGDGTRLSIL.

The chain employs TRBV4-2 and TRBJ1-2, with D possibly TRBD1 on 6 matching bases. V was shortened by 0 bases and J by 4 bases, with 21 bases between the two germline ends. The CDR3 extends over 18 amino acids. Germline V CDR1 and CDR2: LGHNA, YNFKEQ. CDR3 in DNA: TGTGCCAGCAGCCAAGAATGGGCCCTCGGGGGGGGCTCCTATGGCTACACCTTC. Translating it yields CASSQEWALGGGSYGYTF.

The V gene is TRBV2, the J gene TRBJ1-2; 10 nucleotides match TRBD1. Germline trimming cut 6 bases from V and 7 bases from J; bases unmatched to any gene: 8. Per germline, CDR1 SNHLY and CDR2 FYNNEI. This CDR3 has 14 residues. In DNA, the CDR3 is TGTGCCAGCAGGCAACCGGGACAGGGGTCTGGCTACACCTTC. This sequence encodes CASRQPGQGSGYTF.

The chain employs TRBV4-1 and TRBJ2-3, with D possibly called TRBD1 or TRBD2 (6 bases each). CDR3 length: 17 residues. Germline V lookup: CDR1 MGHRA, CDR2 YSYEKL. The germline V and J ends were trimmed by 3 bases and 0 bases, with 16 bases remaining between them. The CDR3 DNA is TGCGCCAGCAGCCAGTCCGGAGGGGGGACTAGCACAGATACGCAGTATTTT. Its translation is CASSQSGGGTSTDTQYF.

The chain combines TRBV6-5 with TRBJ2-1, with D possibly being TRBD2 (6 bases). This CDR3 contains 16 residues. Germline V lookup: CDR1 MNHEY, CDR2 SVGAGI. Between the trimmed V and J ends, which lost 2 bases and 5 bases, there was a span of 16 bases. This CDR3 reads CASSYTSGLLDNEQFF. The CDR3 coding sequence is TGTGCCAGCAGTTACACCTCGGGACTCCTCGACAATGAGCAGTTCTTC.

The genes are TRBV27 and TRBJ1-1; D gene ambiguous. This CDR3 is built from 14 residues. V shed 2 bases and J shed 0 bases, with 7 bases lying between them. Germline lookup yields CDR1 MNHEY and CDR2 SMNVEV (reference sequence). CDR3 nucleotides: TGTGCCAGCAGTTTACGGCAGGTGAACACTGAAGCTTTCTTT. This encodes CASSLRQVNTEAFF.

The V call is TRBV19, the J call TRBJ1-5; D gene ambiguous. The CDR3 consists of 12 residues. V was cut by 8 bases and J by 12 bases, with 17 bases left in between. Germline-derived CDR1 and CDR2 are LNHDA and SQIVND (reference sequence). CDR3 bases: TGTGCCAGTGGCCCCCTTCTTAGAAACCAGCATTTT. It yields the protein CASGPLLRNQHF.

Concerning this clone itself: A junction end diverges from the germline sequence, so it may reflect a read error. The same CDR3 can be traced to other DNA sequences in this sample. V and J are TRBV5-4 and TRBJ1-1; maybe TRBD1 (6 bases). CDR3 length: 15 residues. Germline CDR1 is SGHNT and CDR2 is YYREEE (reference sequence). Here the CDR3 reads CASSFGQTGRTEAFF. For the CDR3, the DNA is TGCGCCAGCAGCTTCGGACAGACGGGTCGCACTGAAGCTTTCTTT.

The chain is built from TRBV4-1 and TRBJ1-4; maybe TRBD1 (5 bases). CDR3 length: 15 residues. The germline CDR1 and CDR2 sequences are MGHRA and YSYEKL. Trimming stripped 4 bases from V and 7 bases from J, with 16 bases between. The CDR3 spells CASSRKEGSGEKLFF. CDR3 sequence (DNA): TGCGCCAGCAGCCGGAAAGAGGGGTCGGGTGAAAAACTGTTTTTT.

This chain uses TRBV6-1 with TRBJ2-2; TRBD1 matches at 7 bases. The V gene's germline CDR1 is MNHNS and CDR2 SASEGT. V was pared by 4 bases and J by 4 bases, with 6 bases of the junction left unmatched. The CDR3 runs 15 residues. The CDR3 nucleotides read TGTGCCAGCAGTGCTCGACAGGGTCCCACCGGGGAGCTGTTTTTT. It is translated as CASSARQGPTGELFF.

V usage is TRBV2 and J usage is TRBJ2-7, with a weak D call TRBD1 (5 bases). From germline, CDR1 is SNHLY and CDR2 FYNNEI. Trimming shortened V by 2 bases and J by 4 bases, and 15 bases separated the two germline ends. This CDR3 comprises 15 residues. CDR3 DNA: TGTGCCAGCAGTGAATTCGAGACAGTGGATTACGAGCAGTACTTC. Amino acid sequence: CASSEFETVDYEQYF.

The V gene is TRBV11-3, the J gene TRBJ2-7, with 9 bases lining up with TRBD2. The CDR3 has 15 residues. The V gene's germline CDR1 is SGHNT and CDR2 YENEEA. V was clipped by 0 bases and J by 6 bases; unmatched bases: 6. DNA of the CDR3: TGTGCCAGCAGCTTAGATGGCGGGAGGGAACGCGAGCAGTACTTC. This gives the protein CASSLDGGREREQYF.

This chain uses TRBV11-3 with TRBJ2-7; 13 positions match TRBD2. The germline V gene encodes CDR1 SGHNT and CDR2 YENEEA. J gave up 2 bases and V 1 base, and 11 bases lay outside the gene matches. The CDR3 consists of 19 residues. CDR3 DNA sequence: TGTGCCAGCAGCTTAGTAGGTACTAGCGGGAGGGCCGTCACCTACGAGCAGTACTTC. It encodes CASSLVGTSGRAVTYEQYF.